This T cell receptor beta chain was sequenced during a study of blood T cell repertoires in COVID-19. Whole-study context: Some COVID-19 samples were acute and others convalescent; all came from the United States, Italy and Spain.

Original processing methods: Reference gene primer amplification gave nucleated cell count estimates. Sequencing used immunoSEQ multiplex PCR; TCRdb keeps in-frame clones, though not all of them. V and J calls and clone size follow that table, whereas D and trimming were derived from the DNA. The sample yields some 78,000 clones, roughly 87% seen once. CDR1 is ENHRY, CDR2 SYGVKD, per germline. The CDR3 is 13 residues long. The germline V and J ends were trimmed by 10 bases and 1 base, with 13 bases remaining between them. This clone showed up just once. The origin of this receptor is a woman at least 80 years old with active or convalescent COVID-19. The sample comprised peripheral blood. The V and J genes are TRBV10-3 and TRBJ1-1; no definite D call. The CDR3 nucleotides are TGTGCCACCGGTAGGGAGGGGAACACTGAAGCTTTCTTT. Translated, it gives CATGREGNTEAFF.